This T cell receptor (beta chain) was documented in a study of cytomegalovirus exposure and HLA in healthy donors. About the research overall: Later analysis reported that the 120 or so validation repertoires shared the platform of the approximately 670 first-cohort repertoires.

Assay used: immunoSEQ multiplex PCR; TCRdb lists only in-frame clones, some missing. The sample yields about 360,000 clones, 86% seen once. With V trimmed by 0 bases and J by 2 bases, 5 bases remained unmatched. Per the germline V gene, CDR1 is GTSNPN and CDR2 is SVGIG (reference sequence). The CDR3 consists of 15 residues. The study, taken as a whole, reports: According to a subsequent analysis, TCR clusters from the first cohort were inclined to appear together in the 120 validation repertoires. Most TCR sequences showed up rarely, but some public TCRs showed up in many donors. Cytomegalovirus-associated TCR beta chains were listed, numbering 150 to 200.

Concerning this clone itself: Its antigen is undetermined.

This chain uses TRBV30 with TRBJ2-5, with 8 bases matching TRBD2. Material for sequencing was PBMCs. The receptor was derived from a woman younger than 30 in good health and CMV-seronegative. The CDR3 region has the DNA TGTGCCTGGAGTGTGTTTAGCGGGGAGCAAGAGACCCAGTACTTC. Amino acid sequence: CAWSVFSGEQETQYF.